This section outlines one T cell receptor (beta chain) sequence together with its context. This entry comes from a study of shared clonotypes between healthy human individuals. V lost 3 bases, J lost 6 bases, and 13 bases stayed unmatched. Germline V gene sequence: CDR1 SGDLS, CDR2 YYNGEE. CDR3 length: 17 residues. The table came from immunoSEQ multiplex PCR; TCRdb's copy has only in-frame clones and leaves some out. The sample has over 2,000,000 clones; roughly 95% are singletons. The naive CD8 population came from CD45RO-negative cells selected for CCR7, without terminally differentiated effector memory CD45RA+ cells.

This sequence was found in a man between 18 and 29 years old in good health. Some clones in this sample may be carry-over from other donors' samples. The chain carries TRBV9 and TRBJ2-2; 8 nucleotides line up with TRBD2. The sequenced material came from naive CD8+ T cells from PBMCs. The DNA for the CDR3 is TGTGCCAGCAGCGGAGACCCACTAGCGGAGGGGTCCGGGGAGCTGTTTTTT. This translates into CASSGDPLAEGSGELFF.